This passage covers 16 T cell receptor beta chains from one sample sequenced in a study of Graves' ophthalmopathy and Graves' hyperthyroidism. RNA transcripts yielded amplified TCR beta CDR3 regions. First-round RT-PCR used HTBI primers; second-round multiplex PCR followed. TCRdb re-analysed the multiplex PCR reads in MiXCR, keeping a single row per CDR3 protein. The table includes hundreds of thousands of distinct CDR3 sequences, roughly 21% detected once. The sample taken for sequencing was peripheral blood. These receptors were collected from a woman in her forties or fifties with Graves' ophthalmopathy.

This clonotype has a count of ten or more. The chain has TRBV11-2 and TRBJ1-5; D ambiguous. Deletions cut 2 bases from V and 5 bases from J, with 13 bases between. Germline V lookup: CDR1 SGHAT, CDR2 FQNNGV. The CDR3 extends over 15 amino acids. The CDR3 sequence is CASSLSPGWDQPQHF. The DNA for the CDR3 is TGTGCCAGCAGCTTATCCCCGGGGTGGGATCAGCCCCAGCATTTT.

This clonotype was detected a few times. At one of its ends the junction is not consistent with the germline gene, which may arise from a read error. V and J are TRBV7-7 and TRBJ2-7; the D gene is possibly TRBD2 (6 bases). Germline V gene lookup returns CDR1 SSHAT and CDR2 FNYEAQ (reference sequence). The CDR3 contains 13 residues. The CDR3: CASSRDLAYEQYF. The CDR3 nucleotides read TGTGCTAGCAGCCGGGACTTGGCCTACGAGCAGTACTTC.

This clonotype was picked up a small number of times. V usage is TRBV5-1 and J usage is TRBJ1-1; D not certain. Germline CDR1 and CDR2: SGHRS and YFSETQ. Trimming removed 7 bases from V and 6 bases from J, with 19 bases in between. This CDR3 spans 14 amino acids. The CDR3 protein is CASGIGRHGSEAFF. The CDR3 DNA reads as TGCGCCAGCGGGATAGGGCGGCATGGGTCTGAAGCTTTCTTT.

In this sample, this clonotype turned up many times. CDR3 DNA sequence: TGTGCCAGCAGTAGCCAGGGGGAAACTGAAGCTTTCTTT. It specifies CASSSQGETEAFF. The V call is TRBV27, the J call TRBJ1-1, with 7 bases fitting TRBD1. CDR3 length equals 13 residues. V shed 5 bases, J shed 5 bases, and the junction held 5 bases outside the gene matches. Germline values: CDR1 MNHEY, CDR2 SMNVEV (reference sequence).

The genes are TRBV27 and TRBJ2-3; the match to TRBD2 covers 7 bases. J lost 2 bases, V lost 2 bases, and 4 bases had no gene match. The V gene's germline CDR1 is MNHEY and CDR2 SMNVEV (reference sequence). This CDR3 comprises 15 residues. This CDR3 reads CASSLQAGATDTQYF. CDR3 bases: TGTGCCAGCAGTTTACAGGCGGGAGCCACAGATACGCAGTATTTT.

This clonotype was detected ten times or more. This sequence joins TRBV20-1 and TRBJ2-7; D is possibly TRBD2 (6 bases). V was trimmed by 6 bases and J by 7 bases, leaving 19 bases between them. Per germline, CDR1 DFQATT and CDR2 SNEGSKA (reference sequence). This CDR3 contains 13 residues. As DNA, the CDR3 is TGCAGTGCCCCCCGGGGGTTCGGTGAGGAGCAGTACTTC. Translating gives CSAPRGFGEEQYF.

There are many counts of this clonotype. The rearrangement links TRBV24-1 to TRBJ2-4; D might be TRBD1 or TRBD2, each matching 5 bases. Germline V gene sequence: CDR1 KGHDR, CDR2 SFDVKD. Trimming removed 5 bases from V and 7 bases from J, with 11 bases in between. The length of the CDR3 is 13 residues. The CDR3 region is CATSGGTFNIQYF. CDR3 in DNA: TGTGCCACCAGTGGTGGGACCTTCAACATTCAGTACTTC.

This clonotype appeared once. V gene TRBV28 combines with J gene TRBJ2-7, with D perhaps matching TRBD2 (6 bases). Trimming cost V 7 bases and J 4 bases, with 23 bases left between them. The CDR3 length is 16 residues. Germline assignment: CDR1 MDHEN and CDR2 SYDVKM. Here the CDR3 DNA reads TGTGCCAGCAACGCCCCCCAAGCGGCGGGGAATTACGAGCAGTACTTC. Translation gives CASNAPQAAGNYEQYF.

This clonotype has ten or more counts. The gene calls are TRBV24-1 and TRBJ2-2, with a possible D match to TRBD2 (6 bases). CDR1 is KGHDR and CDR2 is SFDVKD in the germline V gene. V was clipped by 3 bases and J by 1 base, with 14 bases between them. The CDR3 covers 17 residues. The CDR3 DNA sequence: TGTGCCACCAGTGATCCCGGGGGTAGTGGGAACACCGGGGAGCTGTTTTTT. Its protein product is CATSDPGGSGNTGELFF.

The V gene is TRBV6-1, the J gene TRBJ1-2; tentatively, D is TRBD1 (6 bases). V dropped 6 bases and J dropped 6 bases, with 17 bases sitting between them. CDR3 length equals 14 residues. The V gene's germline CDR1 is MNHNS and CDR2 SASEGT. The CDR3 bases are TGTGCCAGCAGACAGGGTGGGGAAAAAGATGGCTACACCTTC. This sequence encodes CASRQGGEKDGYTF.

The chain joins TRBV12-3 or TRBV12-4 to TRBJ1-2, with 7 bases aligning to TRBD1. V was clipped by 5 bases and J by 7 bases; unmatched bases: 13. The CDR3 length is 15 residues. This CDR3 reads CASSAQKTGIPGYTF. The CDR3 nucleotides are TGTGCCAGCAGTGCGCAGAAGACAGGGATTCCTGGCTACACCTTC.

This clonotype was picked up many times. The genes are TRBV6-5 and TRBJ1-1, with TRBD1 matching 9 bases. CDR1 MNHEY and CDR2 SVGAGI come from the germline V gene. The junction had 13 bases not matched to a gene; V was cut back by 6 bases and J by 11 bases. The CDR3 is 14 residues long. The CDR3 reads CASSGQGTGTGAFF. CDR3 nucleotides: TGTGCCAGCAGCGGACAGGGGACGGGAACTGGCGCTTTCTTT.

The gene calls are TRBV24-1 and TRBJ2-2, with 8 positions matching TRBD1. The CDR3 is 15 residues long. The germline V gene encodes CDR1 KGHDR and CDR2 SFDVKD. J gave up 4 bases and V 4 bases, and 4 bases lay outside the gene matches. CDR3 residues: CATSDRQGTTGELFF. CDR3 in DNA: TGTGCCACCAGTGACCGACAGGGGACCACCGGGGAGCTGTTTTTT.

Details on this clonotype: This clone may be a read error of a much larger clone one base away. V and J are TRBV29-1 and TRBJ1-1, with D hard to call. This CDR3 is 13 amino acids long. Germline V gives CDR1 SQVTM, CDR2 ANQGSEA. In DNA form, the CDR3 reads TGCAGCGTTCTAAAGATACTGAACACTGAAGCTTCCTTT. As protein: CSVLKILNTEASF.

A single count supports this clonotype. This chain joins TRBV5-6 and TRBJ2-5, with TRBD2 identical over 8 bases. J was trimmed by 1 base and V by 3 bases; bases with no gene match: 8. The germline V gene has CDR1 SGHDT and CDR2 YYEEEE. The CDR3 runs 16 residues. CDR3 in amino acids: CASSYPSGGTQETQYF. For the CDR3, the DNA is TGTGCCAGCAGCTACCCCTCGGGGGGGACCCAAGAGACCCAGTACTTC.

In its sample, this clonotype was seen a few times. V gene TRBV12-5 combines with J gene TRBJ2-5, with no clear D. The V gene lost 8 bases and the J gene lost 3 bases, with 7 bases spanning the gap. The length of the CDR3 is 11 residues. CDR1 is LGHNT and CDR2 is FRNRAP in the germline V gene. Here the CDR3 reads CASRVEETQYF. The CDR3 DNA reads TGTGCTAGTCGGGTAGAAGAGACCCAGTACTTC.